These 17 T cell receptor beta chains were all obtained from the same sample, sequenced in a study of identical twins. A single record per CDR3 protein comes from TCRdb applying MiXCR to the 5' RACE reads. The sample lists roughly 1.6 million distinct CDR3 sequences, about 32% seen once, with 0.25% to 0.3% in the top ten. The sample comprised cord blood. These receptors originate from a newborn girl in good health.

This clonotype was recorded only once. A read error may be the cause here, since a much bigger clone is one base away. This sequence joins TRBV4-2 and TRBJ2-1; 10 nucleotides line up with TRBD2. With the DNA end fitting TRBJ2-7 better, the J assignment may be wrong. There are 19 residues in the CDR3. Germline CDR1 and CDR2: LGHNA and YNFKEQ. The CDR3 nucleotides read TGTGCCAGCAGTCTTCGAACTAGCGGGAAGTTGGGGCTTTTGGATGAGCAGTACTTC. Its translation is CASSLRTSGKLGLLDEQYF.

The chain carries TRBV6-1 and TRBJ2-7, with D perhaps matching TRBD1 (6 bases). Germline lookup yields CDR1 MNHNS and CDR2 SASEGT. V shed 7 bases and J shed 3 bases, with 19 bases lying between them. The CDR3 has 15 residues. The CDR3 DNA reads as TGTGCCAGCAAAAGTGAGGGACATGATGTCTACGAGCAGTACTTC. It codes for CASKSEGHDVYEQYF.

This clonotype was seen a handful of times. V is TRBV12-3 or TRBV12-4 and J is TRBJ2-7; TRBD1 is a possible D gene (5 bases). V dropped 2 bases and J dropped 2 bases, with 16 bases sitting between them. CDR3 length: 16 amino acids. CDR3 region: CASSLPTDSPTYEQYF. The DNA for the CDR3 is TGTGCCAGCAGTTTACCGACCGACAGTCCTACCTACGAGCAGTACTTC.

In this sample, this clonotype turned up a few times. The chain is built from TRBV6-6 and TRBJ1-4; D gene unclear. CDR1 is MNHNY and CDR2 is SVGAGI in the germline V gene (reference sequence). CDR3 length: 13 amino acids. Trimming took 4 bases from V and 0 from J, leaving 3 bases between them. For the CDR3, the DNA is TGTGCCAGCAGTTCCACAACTAATGAAAAACTGTTTTTT. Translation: CASSSTTNEKLFF.

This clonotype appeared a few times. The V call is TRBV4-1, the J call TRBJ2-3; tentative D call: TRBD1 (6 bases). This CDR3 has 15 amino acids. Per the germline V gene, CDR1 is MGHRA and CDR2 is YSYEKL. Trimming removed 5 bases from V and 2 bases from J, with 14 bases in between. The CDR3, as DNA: TGCGCCAGCAGCAAAGGACAGACTCACACAGATACGCAGTATTTT. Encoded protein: CASSKGQTHTDTQYF.

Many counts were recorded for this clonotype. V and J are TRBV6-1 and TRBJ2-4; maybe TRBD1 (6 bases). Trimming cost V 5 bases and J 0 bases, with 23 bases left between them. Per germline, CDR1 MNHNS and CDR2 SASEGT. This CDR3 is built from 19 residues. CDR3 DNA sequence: TGTGCCAGCAGTCTCCATTCGATACAGGGAACTCTAGCCAAAAACATTCAGTACTTC. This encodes CASSLHSIQGTLAKNIQYF.

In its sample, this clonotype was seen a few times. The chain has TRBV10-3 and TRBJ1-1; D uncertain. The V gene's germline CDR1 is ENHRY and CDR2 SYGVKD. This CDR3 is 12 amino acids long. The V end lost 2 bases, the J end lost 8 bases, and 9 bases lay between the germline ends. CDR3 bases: TGTGCCATCAGTGAGACCTCGGGCGAAGCTTTCTTT. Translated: CAISETSGEAFF.

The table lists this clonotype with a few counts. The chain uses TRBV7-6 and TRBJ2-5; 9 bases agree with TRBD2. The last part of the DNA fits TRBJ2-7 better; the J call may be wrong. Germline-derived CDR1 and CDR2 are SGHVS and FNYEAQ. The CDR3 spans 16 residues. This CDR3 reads CASSFSSSGDPYEQYF. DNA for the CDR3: TGTGCCAGCAGCTTCTCCTCTAGCGGGGATCCCTACGAGCAGTACTTC.

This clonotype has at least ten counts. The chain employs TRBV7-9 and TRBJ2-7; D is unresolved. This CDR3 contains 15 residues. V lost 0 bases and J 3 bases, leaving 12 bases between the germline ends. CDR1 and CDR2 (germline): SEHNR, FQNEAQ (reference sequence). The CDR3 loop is CASSLAVSVLYEQYF. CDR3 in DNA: TGTGCCAGCAGCTTAGCGGTGTCGGTCCTCTACGAGCAGTACTTC.

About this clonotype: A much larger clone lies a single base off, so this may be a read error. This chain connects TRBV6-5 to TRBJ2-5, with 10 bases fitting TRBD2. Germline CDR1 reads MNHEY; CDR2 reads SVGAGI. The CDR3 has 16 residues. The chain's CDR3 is CASSYGEREGEETRYF. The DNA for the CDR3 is TGTGCCAGCAGTTACGGGGAGCGGGAGGGGGAAGAGACCCGGTACTTC.

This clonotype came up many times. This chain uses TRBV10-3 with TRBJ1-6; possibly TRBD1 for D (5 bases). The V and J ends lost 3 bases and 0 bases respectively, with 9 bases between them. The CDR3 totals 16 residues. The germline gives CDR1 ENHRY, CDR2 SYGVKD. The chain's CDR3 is CAISDLGVSYNSPLHF. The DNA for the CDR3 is TGTGCCATCAGTGATTTGGGGGTCTCCTATAATTCACCCCTCCACTTT.

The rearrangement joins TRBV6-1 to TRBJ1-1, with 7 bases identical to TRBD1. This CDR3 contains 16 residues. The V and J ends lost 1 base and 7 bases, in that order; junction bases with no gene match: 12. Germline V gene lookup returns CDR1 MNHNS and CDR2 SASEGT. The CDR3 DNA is TGTGCCAGCAGTGAAGGGAGGGGACAGAACCTCTTTGAAGCTTTCTTT. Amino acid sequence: CASSEGRGQNLFEAFF.

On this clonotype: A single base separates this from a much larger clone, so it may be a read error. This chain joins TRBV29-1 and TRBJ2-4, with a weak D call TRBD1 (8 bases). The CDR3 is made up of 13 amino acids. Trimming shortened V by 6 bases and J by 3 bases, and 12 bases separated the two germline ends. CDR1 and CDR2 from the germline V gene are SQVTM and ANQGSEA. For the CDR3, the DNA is TGCAGCGTCACAGGGGGGGACAAAAACATTCAGTACTTC. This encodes CSVTGGDKNIQYF.

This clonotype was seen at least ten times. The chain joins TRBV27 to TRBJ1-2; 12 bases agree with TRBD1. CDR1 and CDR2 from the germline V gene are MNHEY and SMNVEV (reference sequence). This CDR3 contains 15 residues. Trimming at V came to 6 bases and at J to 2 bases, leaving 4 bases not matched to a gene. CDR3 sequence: CASSLGTGGNYGYTF. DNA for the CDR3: TGTGCCAGCAGCTTGGGGACAGGGGGCAACTATGGCTACACCTTC.

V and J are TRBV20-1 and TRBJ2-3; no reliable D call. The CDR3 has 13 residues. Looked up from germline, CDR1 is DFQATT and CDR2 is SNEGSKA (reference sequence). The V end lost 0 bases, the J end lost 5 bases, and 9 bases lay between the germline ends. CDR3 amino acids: CSARDWTLDTQYF. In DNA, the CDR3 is TGCAGTGCTAGAGATTGGACCTTAGATACGCAGTATTTT.

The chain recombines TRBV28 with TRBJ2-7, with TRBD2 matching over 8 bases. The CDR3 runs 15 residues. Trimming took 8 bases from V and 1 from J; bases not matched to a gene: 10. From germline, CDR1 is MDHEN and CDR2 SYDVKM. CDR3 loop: CASHKPGLVSYEQYF. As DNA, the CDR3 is TGTGCCAGCCATAAACCGGGACTAGTATCCTACGAGCAGTACTTC.

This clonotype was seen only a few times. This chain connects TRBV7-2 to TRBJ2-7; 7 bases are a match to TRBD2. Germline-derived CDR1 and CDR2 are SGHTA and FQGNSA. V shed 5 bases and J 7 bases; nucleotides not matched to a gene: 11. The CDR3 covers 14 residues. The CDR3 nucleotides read TGTGCCAGCAGCCCCTTGGGGAGGGCGAAGGAGCAGTACTTC. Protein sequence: CASSPLGRAKEQYF.